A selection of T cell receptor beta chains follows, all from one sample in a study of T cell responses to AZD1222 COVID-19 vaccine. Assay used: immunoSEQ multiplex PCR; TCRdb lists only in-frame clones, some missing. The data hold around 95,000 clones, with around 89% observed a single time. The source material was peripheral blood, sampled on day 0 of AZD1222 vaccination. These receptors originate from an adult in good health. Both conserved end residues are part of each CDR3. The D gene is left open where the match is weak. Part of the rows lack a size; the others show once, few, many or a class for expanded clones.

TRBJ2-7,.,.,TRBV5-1,CATRAKGEYEQYF,TGCGCCACGCGCGCAAAGGGGGAATACGAGCAGTACTTC
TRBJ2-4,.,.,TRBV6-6,CASSYPDLEAKNIQYF,TGTGCCAGCAGTTACCCTGATTTAGAAGCCAAAAACATTCAGTACTTC
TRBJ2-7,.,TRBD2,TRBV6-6,CASRGTSGRAYEQYF,TGTGCCAGCAGGGGGACTAGCGGGAGGGCCTACGAGCAGTACTTC
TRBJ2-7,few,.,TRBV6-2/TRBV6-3,CASSYERGYEQYF,TGTGCCAGCAGTTACGAGAGAGGGTACGAGCAGTACTTC
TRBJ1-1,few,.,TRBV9,CASSRRENTEAFF,TGTGCCAGCAGCCGCCGGGAGAACACTGAAGCTTTCTTT
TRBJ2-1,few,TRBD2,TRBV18,CASSPGLAGTVRNNEQFF,TGTGCCAGCTCACCGGGACTAGCGGGAACCGTACGTAACAATGAGCAGTTCTTC
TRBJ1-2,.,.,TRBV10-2,CASSEKPRLDPITYGYTF,TGCGCCAGCAGTGAAAAGCCCCGACTGGACCCCATTACGTATGGCTACACCTTC
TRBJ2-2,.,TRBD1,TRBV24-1,CATRSQQGATGELFF,TGTGCCACCAGGTCCCAACAGGGGGCCACCGGGGAGCTGTTTTTT
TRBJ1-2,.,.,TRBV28,CASSLQGALGYTF,TGTGCCAGCAGTTTACAAGGGGCACTTGGCTACACCTTC
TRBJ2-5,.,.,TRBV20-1,CSATRVTQYF,TGCAGTGCAACTAGGGTGACCCAGTACTTC
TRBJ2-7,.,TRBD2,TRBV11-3,CASSPGLAGLYEQYF,TGTGCCAGCAGCCCGGGACTAGCGGGGCTCTACGAGCAGTACTTC
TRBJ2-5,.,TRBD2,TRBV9,CASSVTSGRQETQYF,TGTGCCAGCAGCGTAACAAGCGGGAGGCAAGAGACCCAGTACTTC
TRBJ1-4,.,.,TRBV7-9,CASSLVETWTNEKLFF,TGTGCCAGCAGCTTAGTGGAAACTTGGACTAATGAAAAACTGTTTTTT
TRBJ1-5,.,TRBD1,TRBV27,CASRIGQGGQPQHF,TGTGCCAGCCGTATTGGACAGGGCGGTCAGCCCCAGCATTTT
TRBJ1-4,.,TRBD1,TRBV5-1,CASSPGTGYHNEKLFF,TGCGCCAGCAGTCCCGGGACAGGGTATCATAATGAAAAACTGTTTTTT
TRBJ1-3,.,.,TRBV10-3,CAISLDRGNTIYF,TGTGCCATCAGTTTAGACCGGGGAAACACCATATATTTT
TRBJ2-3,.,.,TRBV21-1,CASSNGEDTDTQYF,TGTGCCAGCAGCAACGGCGAGGACACAGATACGCAGTATTTT
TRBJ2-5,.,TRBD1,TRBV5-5,CASSPGQGGVGTQYF,TGTGCCAGCAGCCCGGGACAGGGTGGGGTTGGGACCCAGTACTTC
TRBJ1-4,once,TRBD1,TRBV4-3,CASSQEGSGGGREKLFF,TGCGCCAGCAGCCAAGAGGGGTCAGGGGGCGGGCGAGAAAAACTGTTTTTT
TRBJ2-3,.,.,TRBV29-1,CSVESGGGTDTQYF,TGCAGCGTTGAGTCCGGGGGCGGCACAGATACGCAGTATTTT
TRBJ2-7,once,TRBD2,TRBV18,CASSPTRTSSYEQYF,TGTGCCAGCTCACCCACCCGGACTAGCTCCTACGAGCAGTACTTC